Reported below is one T cell receptor (beta chain). Produced via immunoSEQ multiplex PCR; TCRdb's table is partial and in-frame only. The sample has some 230,000 clones, 85% to 90% seen once. The sample is drawn from a study of blood T cell repertoires in COVID-19. Sequencing was done on a sample of PBMCs or T cells enriched from blood (not recorded which). This receptor was identified in a woman younger than 30 in a cohort exposed to, infected with or recovered from COVID-19 (not recorded which).

CDR3 coding DNA: TGTGCCAGCAGTTACTCCCCAGGGGTCGATTCACCCCTCCACTTT. Residues: CASSYSPGVDSPLHF. The rearrangement uses TRBV6-5 and TRBJ1-6; TRBD1 might be the D (6 bases). The germline V gene has CDR1 MNHEY and CDR2 SVGAGI. V was pared by 0 bases and J by 8 bases, with 11 bases between. The length of the CDR3 is 15 residues.